The T cell receptor beta chain described here comes from a study of T cell responses to AZD1222 COVID-19 vaccine (dated by TCRdb to about 2021). With regard to the full study: TCR sequencing was performed for 230 to 250 trial participants, of whom about 210 were given two doses of AZD1222 and 26 were given two doses of MenACWY control vaccine. Trial participants were enrolled by age into 18-55, 56-69 and 70-plus year subgroups, with about 150, 28 and 57 TCR-sequenced participants respectively. Beyond this particular receptor, the publication reports: The vaccine-associated CD4 TCRs covered the entire spike protein, and the dominant responses fell in regions 160-218 and 743-854. A significant rise in spike-specific TCR breadth and depth was observed after two AZD1222 doses relative to day 0 and relative to MenACWY recipients. Most participants were white British and females outnumbered males, and the authors suggested that clonal diversity may have been underestimated. Because no day 14 peak-response samples were available, repertoires were characterized only after the peak T cell response. Reportedly, close to half of the unique spike-specific TCRs recognized epitopes lying outside the regions that are mutated in the B.1.351 and B.1.1.7 variants. Conclusions about previously exposed vaccinees are limited, since just a handful of AZD1222 recipients were seropositive for SARS-CoV-2 at baseline. The 56-69-year group was small, and its depth increase did not reach significance, likely because of low power.

The CDR3 regions of human TCRbeta chains were analyzed by immunosequencing. Concerning the study's data processing: TCRs in the repertoires were compared against a reference library of SARS-CoV-2-specific TCRs that had been generated with the MIRA antigen-specificity platform. Breadth meant the fraction of unique TCRs that were SARS-CoV-2-associated, whereas depth meant the fraction of total T cells that were SARS-CoV-2-associated. Each spike-specific TCR was assigned to its reactive spike region and to a CD4 or CD8 class using the MIRA data. Log10-transformed breadth and depth values were compared by one-way ANOVA with Sidak's multiple comparisons tests. In TCRdb, the immuneACCESS table is reduced to in-frame sequences with V and J assigned. These tables do not hold every clone; where another copy was compared, an unresolved V gene accounts for under half, and the others remain unexplained. V, J and clone size derive from that table, while D and trimming were established from the DNA sequence. Across this sample there are approximately 110,000 clones, with around 92% seen only once. The top ten hold about 8% of the sample.

The sample's time point label is to be understood as: about 28 days (+/-7) after the second vaccine dose. AZD1222 recipients whose second dose came at about 4 weeks and those whose second dose came at about 12 weeks were combined into one group, since spike-specific TCR depth and breadth did not differ between the two schedules. Vaccinee samples were obtained from the UK trials COV001 and COV002, which included a single-blind randomized controlled phase 2/3 trial of AZD1222 (ChAdOx1 nCoV-19) in healthy adults. For TCRbeta chain sequencing, PBMC samples were collected from trial participants at day 0 and at day 28 after the second dose. On this clone: The target of this receptor is not known. No per-base quality is available; no much larger clone lies one base away.

The V and J ends are trimmed by 2 bases and 8 bases, leaving 10 bases between them. The CDR3 numbers 12 residues from cysteine through phenylalanine. Kept here is only the CDR3 DNA, which spans 36 bases and is read in frame from base 1. Taken from the germline V gene, the CDR1 and CDR2 loops are SGHRS and YFSETQ. This TCR was recovered from an adult who received the AZD1222 COVID-19 vaccine. Recombination joined TRBV5-1 with TRBJ1-2, with the D gene too uncertain to name. The sample here was peripheral blood, taken 28 days after the second AZD1222 dose. The CDR3 reads CASSFSGPGYTF. In nucleotides, the sequence is TGCGCCAGCAGCTTCTCAGGTCCCGGCTACACCTTC.